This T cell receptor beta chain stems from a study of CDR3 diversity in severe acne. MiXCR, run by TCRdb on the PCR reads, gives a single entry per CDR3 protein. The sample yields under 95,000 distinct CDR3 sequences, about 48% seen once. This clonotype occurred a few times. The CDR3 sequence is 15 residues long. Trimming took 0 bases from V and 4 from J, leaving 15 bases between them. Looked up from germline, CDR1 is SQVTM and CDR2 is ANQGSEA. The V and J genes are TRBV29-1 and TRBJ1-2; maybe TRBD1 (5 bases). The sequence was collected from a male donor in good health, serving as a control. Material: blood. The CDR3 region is CSVEDRGTGIYGYTF. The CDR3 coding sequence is TGCAGCGTTGAAGATCGAGGAACAGGTATCTATGGCTACACCTTC.